The 12 T cell receptor beta chains listed next were all sequenced from one sample in a study of blood T cell repertoires in COVID-19. The data were produced by immunoSEQ multiplex PCR, yet TCRdb's version contains in-frame clones alone and is incomplete. The sample includes about 350,000 clones, approximately 89% of them seen just once. Specimen: PBMCs or T cells enriched from blood (not recorded which). These receptors all stem from a woman younger than 45 who had recovered from COVID-19.

The rearrangement uses TRBV5-6 and TRBJ1-2, with TRBD1 as a possible D gene (6 bases). CDR3 size: 14 residues. Per the germline V gene, CDR1 is SGHDT and CDR2 is YYEEEE. V gave up 4 bases and J gave up 1 base, with 11 bases separating them. CDR3 residues: CASSPQQGNYGYTF. The CDR3, as DNA: TGTGCCAGCAGCCCTCAACAGGGTAACTATGGCTACACCTTC.

This chain joins TRBV5-4 and TRBJ1-1, with 7 nucleotides matching TRBD1. The V gene's germline CDR1 is SGHNT and CDR2 YYREEE (reference sequence). The CDR3 loop spans 14 amino acids. V trimming: 4 bases; J trimming: 5 bases; junction bases outside the gene matches: 8. The CDR3: CASSQQGVRTEAFF. The CDR3 DNA sequence: TGTGCCAGCAGCCAGCAGGGGGTAAGGACTGAAGCTTTCTTT.

V gene TRBV19 combines with J gene TRBJ2-1; D is perhaps TRBD2 (6 bases). The V end lost 1 base, the J end lost 4 bases, and 14 bases lay between the germline ends. The CDR3 totals 16 residues. CDR1 is LNHDA, CDR2 SQIVND, per germline (reference sequence). CDR3 coding DNA: TGTGCCAGTAGTATAGGGTCAGGGAGGAGTTACAATGAGCAGTTCTTC. Residues: CASSIGSGRSYNEQFF.

The chain joins TRBV6-1 to TRBJ1-2, with 8 bases matching TRBD1. Losses at the gene ends were 4 bases for V and 2 bases for J; bases not matched to a gene: 9. CDR1 MNHNS and CDR2 SASEGT come from the germline V gene. The CDR3 sequence is 16 residues long. The CDR3 sequence is CASSGRRGLWNYGYTF. The CDR3 nucleotides are TGTGCCAGCAGTGGACGCAGGGGGCTTTGGAACTATGGCTACACCTTC.

This clone has only a few counts. The genes are TRBV6-5 and TRBJ1-1; 10 nucleotides agree with TRBD1. The trim removed 8 bases at V and 2 bases at J, leaving 5 bases unmatched. The CDR3 is 14 residues long. Germline values: CDR1 MNHEY, CDR2 SVGAGI. In DNA form, the CDR3 reads TGTGCCAGCTGGTGGACAGGGGGTAACACTGAAGCTTTCTTT. Translated, it gives CASWWTGGNTEAFF.

This clone has only one observation. This rearrangement joins TRBV7-2 to TRBJ1-1; a possible D gene is TRBD1 (5 bases). V was clipped by 2 bases and J by 4 bases, with 11 bases between them. The CDR3 loop spans 14 amino acids. Germline V gene lookup returns CDR1 SGHTA and CDR2 FQGNSA. The CDR3 sequence: CASSLRGRSTEAFF. Written as DNA, the CDR3 is TGTGCCAGCAGCTTAAGGGGCAGGTCCACTGAAGCTTTCTTT.

In DNA, the CDR3 is TGTGCCAGCAGCCGGACAGTTCTCTCTGAAGCTTTCTTT. Translation: CASSRTVLSEAFF. The chain is built from TRBV13 and TRBJ1-1, with TRBD1 as a possible D gene (6 bases). Germline CDR1 and CDR2: PRHDT and FYEKMQ (reference sequence). V shed 5 bases and J shed 6 bases, with 13 bases lying between them. This CDR3 is built from 13 residues.

This rearrangement joins TRBV11-3 to TRBJ2-5; TRBD1 agrees at 9 bases. The CDR3 has 13 residues. V lost 5 bases and J lost 4; bases outside the gene matches: 2. Looked up from germline, CDR1 is SGHNT and CDR2 is YENEEA. The CDR3 DNA follows: TGTGCCAGCAGCAACAGGGGGCTAGAGACCCAGTACTTC. Residues: CASSNRGLETQYF.

This chain uses TRBV7-2 with TRBJ1-1; TRBD1 is a possible D gene (6 bases). CDR1 is SGHTA, CDR2 FQGNSA, per germline. CDR3 length equals 14 residues. Trimming stripped 5 bases from V and 4 bases from J, with 14 bases between. The CDR3 sequence: CASSQQGMGTEAFF. CDR3 coding DNA: TGTGCCAGCAGCCAGCAGGGGATGGGCACTGAAGCTTTCTTT.

The chain is built from TRBV5-6 and TRBJ1-1; possibly TRBD1 for D (5 bases). Germline V gives CDR1 SGHDT, CDR2 YYEEEE. This CDR3 has 14 residues. V lost 4 bases to trimming and J lost 5 bases, with 15 bases between them. Here the CDR3 reads CASSRKDRPTEAFF. DNA of the CDR3: TGTGCCAGCAGCCGAAAAGACAGACCAACTGAAGCTTTCTTT. Full variable domain (missing parts from reference TRBV5-6 and TRBJ1-1): DAGVTQSPTHLIKTRGQQVTLRCSPKSGHDTVSWYQQALGQGPQFIFQYYEEEERQRGNFPDRFSGHQFPNYSSELNVNALLLGDSALYLCASSRKDRPTEAFFGQGTRLTVV.

The V call is TRBV3-1 (or the pseudogene TRBV3-2), the J call TRBJ2-3; 15 bases align to TRBD2. CDR1 LGHDT and CDR2 YNNKEL come from the germline V gene (reference sequence). V was clipped by 4 bases and J by 0 bases; unmatched bases: 5. CDR3 size: 18 residues. Written as DNA, the CDR3 is TGTGCCAGCAGCCCGGGGACTAGCGGGGGGTCTAGCACAGATACGCAGTATTTT. This gives the protein CASSPGTSGGSSTDTQYF.

The chain uses TRBV19 and TRBJ1-1; 8 bases match TRBD1. The germline CDR1 and CDR2 sequences are LNHDA and SQIVND (reference sequence). The CDR3 is made up of 16 amino acids. V lost 10 bases and J lost 0; bases outside the gene matches: 13. CDR3 amino acids: CATKDRNRGLNTEAFF. The DNA of the CDR3 is TGTGCCACCAAGGACAGGAACAGGGGGTTGAACACTGAAGCTTTCTTT.